The 22 T cell receptor beta chains below all came from one sample that was sequenced in a study of T cell responses to AZD1222 COVID-19 vaccine. Sequencing was performed with immunoSEQ multiplex PCR; in TCRdb, only in-frame clones are kept and a portion is missing. Of around 88,000 clones listed, about nine tenths are singletons. Sequenced here: peripheral blood, sampled on day 0 of MenACWY control vaccination. The receptors shown here come from an adult in good health.

This rearrangement joins TRBV14 to TRBJ2-2; the match to TRBD1 covers 8 bases. This CDR3 comprises 14 residues. Germline lookup yields CDR1 SGHDN and CDR2 FVKESK. The ends lost 6 bases at V and 5 bases at J; junction bases unmatched: 5. CDR3 sequence (DNA): TGTGCCAGCAGACCAGGGGGCTGGACCGGGGAGCTGTTTTTT. Protein sequence: CASRPGGWTGELFF.

The chain couples TRBV6-4 to TRBJ2-7, with TRBD1 matching over 7 bases. V lost 0 bases to trimming and J lost 3 bases; unmatched junction nucleotides: 14. The CDR3 covers 18 residues. CDR1 is MRHNA, CDR2 SNTAGT, per germline. The CDR3 protein is CASSDSDKRTGYYYEQYF. The CDR3 nucleotides read TGTGCCAGCAGTGACTCGGATAAACGGACAGGTTATTACTACGAGCAGTACTTC.

As concerns this clone: Germline and junction disagree at one end, which may indicate a read error. V is TRBV7-2 and J is TRBJ1-6; perhaps TRBD1 as D (6 bases). The CDR3 spans 15 residues. Germline CDR1 reads SGHTA; CDR2 reads FQGNSA. In DNA, the CDR3 is TGTGCCAGCAGCCTAGCCGGAGGGGGAAATTCACCCCTCCACTTT. Protein product: CASSLAGGGNSPLHF.

CDR3 DNA: TGTGCCAGTAGTATAGGGGGGACAACGACTAGCACAGATACGCAGTATTTT. It specifies CASSIGGTTTSTDTQYF. The chain carries TRBV19 and TRBJ2-3; the D gene is possibly TRBD1 (6 bases). V lost 1 base to trimming and J lost 0 bases, with 14 bases between them. Germline V lookup: CDR1 LNHDA, CDR2 SQIVND (reference sequence). CDR3 length equals 17 residues.

V gene TRBV7-2 combines with J gene TRBJ2-7; D is uncertain. V lost 3 bases and J 5 bases, leaving 5 bases between the germline ends. The CDR3 extends over 11 amino acids. Germline-derived CDR1 and CDR2 are SGHTA and FQGNSA. CDR3: CASSFRNEQYF. DNA of the CDR3: TGTGCCAGCAGCTTTAGGAACGAGCAGTACTTC. The complete variable domain, with remaining parts taken from reference TRBV7-2 and TRBJ2-7, reads GAGVSQSPSNKVTEKGKDVELRCDPISGHTALYWYRQSLGQGLEFLIYFQGNSAPDKSGLPSDRFSAERTGGSVSTLTIQRTQQEDSAVYLCASSFRNEQYFGPGTRLTVT.

In its sample, this clone was seen a few times. The chain uses TRBV19 and TRBJ2-1; TRBD2 agrees at 10 bases. The CDR3 is made up of 16 amino acids. Looked up from germline, CDR1 is LNHDA and CDR2 is SQIVND (reference sequence). Unmatched junction bases numbered 8, after V lost 2 bases and J lost 7 bases. In nucleotides, the CDR3 is TGTGCCAGTAGTATAATGGCTAGCGGGGGTCGAAATGAGCAGTTCTTC. Protein: CASSIMASGGRNEQFF.

The CDR3 DNA reads TGTGCCAGCAGTTCTACCGGAGCACTCGGAAACACCATATATTTT. It encodes CASSSTGALGNTIYF. The chain recombines TRBV7-2 with TRBJ1-3; no clear D gene. The germline V gene has CDR1 SGHTA and CDR2 FQGNSA. V was shortened by 6 bases and J by 4 bases, with 16 bases between the two germline ends. The CDR3 spans 15 residues. Drawing the rest from reference TRBV7-2 and TRBJ1-3, the complete variable domain is GAGVSQSPSNKVTEKGKDVELRCDPISGHTALYWYRQSLGQGLEFLIYFQGNSAPDKSGLPSDRFSAERTGGSVSTLTIQRTQQEDSAVYLCASSSTGALGNTIYFGEGSWLTVV.

This rearrangement joins TRBV6-2 or TRBV6-3 to TRBJ2-2; D could derive from TRBD1 or TRBD2 (5 bases each). V lost 2 bases and J 1 base, leaving 5 bases between the germline ends. CDR3 length equals 14 residues. Germline V gene sequence: CDR1 MNHEY, CDR2 SVGEGT. CDR3 coding DNA: TGTGCCAGCAGTTACGGGGGGAACACCGGGGAGCTGTTTTTT. Translating gives CASSYGGNTGELFF.

This clone was observed a few times. The chain couples TRBV10-3 to TRBJ2-7, with no clear D. The CDR3 totals 12 residues. The V gene lost 3 bases and the J gene lost 2 bases, with 5 bases spanning the gap. The V gene's germline CDR1 is ENHRY and CDR2 SYGVKD. CDR3 DNA sequence: TGTGCCATCAGTGAATTTCCCTACGAGCAGTACTTC. Its translation is CAISEFPYEQYF.

The chain joins TRBV18 to TRBJ1-1; D is unresolved. CDR1 and CDR2 (germline): KGHSH, LQKENI. This CDR3 is 14 amino acids long. V was shortened by 3 bases and J by 1 base, with 9 bases between the two germline ends. As DNA, the CDR3 is TGTGCCAGCTCACCGGACGGGAGGAACACTGAAGCTTTCTTT. It is translated as CASSPDGRNTEAFF.

The chain is built from TRBV7-9 and TRBJ2-1; 7 nucleotides match TRBD1. CDR3 length: 15 residues. Germline CDR1 and CDR2: SEHNR and FQNEAQ (reference sequence). Losses at the gene ends were 7 bases for V and 5 bases for J; bases not matched to a gene: 11. Here the CDR3 reads CASTGTERINNEQFF. CDR3 nucleotide sequence: TGTGCCAGCACCGGGACAGAAAGGATTAACAATGAGCAGTTCTTC.

The V call is TRBV18, the J call TRBJ2-3; D gene unclear. V was clipped by 3 bases and J by 5 bases, with 3 bases between them. Germline loops: CDR1 KGHSH, CDR2 LQKENI. The CDR3 consists of 11 residues. CDR3 in amino acids: CASSPKDTQYF. The DNA for the CDR3 is TGTGCCAGCTCACCCAAAGATACGCAGTATTTT.

The V and J genes are TRBV25-1 and TRBJ1-6; D remains ambiguous. The CDR3 is made up of 11 amino acids. Per germline, CDR1 MGHDK and CDR2 SYGVNS. With 6 bases removed from V and 10 bases from J, the gap between germline ends came to 7 bases. CDR3 DNA: TGTGCCAGCAGCGGAGGGTCACCCCTCCACTTT. Residues: CASSGGSPLHF.

The chain couples TRBV20-1 to TRBJ1-1; 7 positions agree with TRBD1. V lost 5 bases and J lost 13; bases outside the gene matches: 7. Germline V gives CDR1 DFQATT, CDR2 SNEGSKA (reference sequence). The length of the CDR3 is 10 residues. The DNA of the CDR3 is TGCAGTGCTGCAGGACAGGTCGGTTTCTTT. This encodes CSAAGQVGFF.

In this sample, this clone turned up a few times. The CDR3 DNA is TGTGCCAGCGGTCGGGACACTGAAGCTTTCTTT. It is translated as CASGRDTEAFF. The chain joins TRBV2 to TRBJ1-1; D ambiguous. Trimming shortened V by 8 bases and J by 3 bases, and 7 bases separated the two germline ends. There are 11 residues in the CDR3. Germline CDR1 is SNHLY and CDR2 is FYNNEI.

This chain joins TRBV19 and TRBJ1-5, with TRBD1 identical over 7 bases. CDR1 and CDR2 (germline): LNHDA, SQIVND (reference sequence). The V gene end was trimmed by 10 bases and the J gene end by 12 bases; junction bases not matched to a gene: 24. The CDR3 runs 16 residues. CDR3 nucleotide sequence: TGTGCCACCCGCCCCCCGTCGGCAGGGGGAGGTGGGCGCCAGCATTTT. This gives the protein CATRPPSAGGGGRQHF.

This clone appeared a single time. The rearrangement uses TRBV5-1 and TRBJ2-5, with D uncertain. The V and J ends lost 0 bases and 1 base respectively, with 7 bases between them. Germline CDR1 SGHRS, CDR2 YFSETQ. This CDR3 has 14 residues. The CDR3 reads CASSLEYGQETQYF. CDR3 sequence (DNA): TGCGCCAGCAGCTTGGAGTACGGCCAAGAGACCCAGTACTTC.

This clone was detected a few times. The CDR3 loop is CASSPPGGHEQYF. The CDR3 DNA sequence: TGTGCCAGCAGCCCGCCGGGGGGGCACGAGCAGTACTTC. The chain has TRBV12-3 or TRBV12-4 and TRBJ2-7; 8 bases line up with TRBD2. The CDR3 sequence is 13 residues long. V dropped 6 bases and J dropped 5; count of bases not matched to a gene: 6.

This sequence joins TRBV9 and TRBJ2-2; 8 bases align to TRBD1. This CDR3 has 16 amino acids. Per germline, CDR1 SGDLS and CDR2 YYNGEE. Trimming cost V 2 bases and J 4 bases; bases outside gene matches: 7. The CDR3 region has the DNA TGTGCCAGCAGCGTCGGACAGGGTCTTTTCACCGGGGAGCTGTTTTTT. Translating gives CASSVGQGLFTGELFF.

The chain has TRBV6-5 and TRBJ1-2, with 8 bases matching TRBD1. This CDR3 is built from 13 residues. CDR1 MNHEY and CDR2 SVGAGI come from the germline V gene. V lost 6 bases to trimming and J lost 7 bases; unmatched junction nucleotides: 7. DNA for the CDR3: TGTGCCAGCAGCCTCCAGGGGGCGCGTGGCTACACCTTC. It is translated as CASSLQGARGYTF.

This chain connects TRBV7-2 to TRBJ1-1; 9 positions agree with TRBD1. The CDR3 loop spans 16 amino acids. Trimming at V came to 4 bases and at J to 3 bases, leaving 9 bases not matched to a gene. Germline V CDR1 and CDR2: SGHTA, FQGNSA. The CDR3 spells CASSWDREKGYTEAFF. The CDR3 bases are TGTGCCAGCAGCTGGGACAGGGAGAAAGGTTACACTGAAGCTTTCTTT.

This clone was observed a single time. V usage is TRBV6-2 or TRBV6-3 and J usage is TRBJ1-5; maybe TRBD1 (5 bases). This CDR3 contains 15 residues. The V end was cut by 6 bases, the J end by 1 base, with 13 bases between. Germline V gene lookup returns CDR1 MNHEY and CDR2 SVGEGT. Written as DNA, the CDR3 is TGTGCCAGCAGCCCACCGGGGCCAAGCAATCAGCCCCAGCATTTT. Protein sequence: CASSPPGPSNQPQHF.